This TCR beta chain came from a study of memory CD4+ T cells and cytomegalovirus serostatus. As for the study in general: Donors were healthy Belgian adults, 10 or so CMV seropositive and about two dozen seronegative. General study points: Each of approximately 63 CMV-associated TCRbeta sequences occurred in one to five individuals. The CMV-associated TCR signature appears largely within the CD4+ memory repertoire.

Some clones are missing from TCRdb's copy, which holds only in-frame ones; the method was immunoSEQ multiplex PCR. The sample carries about 56,000 clones, about 80% recorded once. This CDR3 is built from 15 residues. Note on this clone: Its antigen is not identified.

Single viable CD3+CD4+CD8-CD45RO+ cells were sorted as the memory CD4+ T cells. Serostatus was set by detecting CMV pp150, pp28, p38, p52 IgG. The chain uses TRBV12-1 and TRBJ1-5; TRBD1 is the table's D call and was not checked against the DNA. TRBV12-1 is a known pseudogene. The sequenced sample was memory CD4+ T cells from blood. The TCR originated in an adult in good health and CMV-seronegative. CDR3 sequence (DNA): TGTGCCAGCACCCCGGACAGGGGGGTCGATCAGCCCCAGCATTTT. Amino acid sequence: CASTPDRGVDQPQHF.